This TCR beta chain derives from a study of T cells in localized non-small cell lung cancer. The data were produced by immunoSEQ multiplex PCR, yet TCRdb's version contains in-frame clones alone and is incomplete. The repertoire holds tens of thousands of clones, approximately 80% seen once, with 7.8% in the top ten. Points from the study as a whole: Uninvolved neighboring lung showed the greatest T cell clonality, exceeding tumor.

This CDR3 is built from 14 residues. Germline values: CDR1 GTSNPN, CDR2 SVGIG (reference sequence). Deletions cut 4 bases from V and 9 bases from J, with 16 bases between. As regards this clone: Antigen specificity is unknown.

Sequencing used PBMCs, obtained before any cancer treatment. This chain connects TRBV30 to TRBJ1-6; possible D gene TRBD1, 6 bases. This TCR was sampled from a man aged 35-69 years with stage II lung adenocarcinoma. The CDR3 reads CAWIRTGYGSPLHF. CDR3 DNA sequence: TGTGCCTGGATCAGAACAGGGTACGGTTCACCCCTCCACTTT.